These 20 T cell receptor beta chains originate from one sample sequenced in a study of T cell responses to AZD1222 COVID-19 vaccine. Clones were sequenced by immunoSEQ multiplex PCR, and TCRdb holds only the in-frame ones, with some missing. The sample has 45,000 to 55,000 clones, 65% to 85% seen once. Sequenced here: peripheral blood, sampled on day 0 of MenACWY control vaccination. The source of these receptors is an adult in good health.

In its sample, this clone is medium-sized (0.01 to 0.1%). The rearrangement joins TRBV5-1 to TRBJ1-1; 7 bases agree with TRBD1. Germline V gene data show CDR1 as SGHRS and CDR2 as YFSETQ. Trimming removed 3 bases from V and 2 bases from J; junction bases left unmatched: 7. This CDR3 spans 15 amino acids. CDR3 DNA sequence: TGCGCCAGCAGCTACAGGGGTCGGACTAACACTGAAGCTTTCTTT. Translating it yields CASSYRGRTNTEAFF.

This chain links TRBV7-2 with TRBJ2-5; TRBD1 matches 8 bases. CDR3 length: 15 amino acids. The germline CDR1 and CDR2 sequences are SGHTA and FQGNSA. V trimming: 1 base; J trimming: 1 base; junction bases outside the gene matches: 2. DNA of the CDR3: TGTGCCAGCAGCTTAGGACAGGGGCCCCAAGAGACCCAGTACTTC. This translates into CASSLGQGPQETQYF.

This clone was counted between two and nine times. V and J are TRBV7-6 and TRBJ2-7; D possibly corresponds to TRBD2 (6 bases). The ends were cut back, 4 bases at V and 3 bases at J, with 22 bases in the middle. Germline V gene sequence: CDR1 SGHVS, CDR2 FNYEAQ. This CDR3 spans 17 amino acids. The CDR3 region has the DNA TGTGCCAGCAGCTGGGGGGTCGGGCAGGGATTTTACTACGAGCAGTACTTC. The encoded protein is CASSWGVGQGFYYEQYF.

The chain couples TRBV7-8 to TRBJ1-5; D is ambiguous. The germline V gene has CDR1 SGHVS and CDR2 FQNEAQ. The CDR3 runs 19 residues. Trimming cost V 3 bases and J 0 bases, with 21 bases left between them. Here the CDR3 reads CASSFAGGGSSYSNQPQHF. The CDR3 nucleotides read TGTGCCAGCAGCTTCGCCGGAGGAGGGTCCTCATATAGCAATCAGCCCCAGCATTTT.

CDR3 sequence (DNA): TGTGCCTCCCACAGGGGGTTGAACACCGGGGAGCTGTTTTTT. It codes for CASHRGLNTGELFF. The V call is TRBV30, the J call TRBJ2-2; the match to TRBD1 covers 8 bases. Germline V gene sequence: CDR1 GTSNPN, CDR2 SVGIG (reference sequence). With V trimmed by 7 bases and J by 1 base, 5 bases remained unmatched. The CDR3 sequence is 14 residues long.

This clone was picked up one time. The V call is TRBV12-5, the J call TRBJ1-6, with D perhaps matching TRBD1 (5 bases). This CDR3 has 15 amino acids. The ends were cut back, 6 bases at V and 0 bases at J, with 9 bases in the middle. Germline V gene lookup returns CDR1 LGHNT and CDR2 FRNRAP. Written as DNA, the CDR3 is TGTGCTAGTGGACCAGGGACCTCCTATAATTCACCCCTCCACTTT. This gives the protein CASGPGTSYNSPLHF.

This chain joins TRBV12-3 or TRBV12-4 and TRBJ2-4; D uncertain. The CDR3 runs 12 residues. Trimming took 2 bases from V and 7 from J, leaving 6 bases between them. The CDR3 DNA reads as TGTGCCAGCAGTTTACTAAGGAACATTCAGTACTTC. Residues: CASSLLRNIQYF.

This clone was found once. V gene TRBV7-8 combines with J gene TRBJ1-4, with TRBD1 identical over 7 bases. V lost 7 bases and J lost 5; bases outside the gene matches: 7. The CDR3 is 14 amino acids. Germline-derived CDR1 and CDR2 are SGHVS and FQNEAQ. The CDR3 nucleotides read TGTGCCAGCATCCCCGGGACAGTCAATGAAAAACTGTTTTTT. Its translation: CASIPGTVNEKLFF.

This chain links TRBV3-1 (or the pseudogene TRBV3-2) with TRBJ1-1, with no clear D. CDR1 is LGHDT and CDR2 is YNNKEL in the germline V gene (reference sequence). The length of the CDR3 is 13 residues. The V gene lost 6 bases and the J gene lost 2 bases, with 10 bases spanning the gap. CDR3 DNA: TGTGCCAGCAGACAATCGACCAACACTGAAGCTTTCTTT. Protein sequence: CASRQSTNTEAFF.

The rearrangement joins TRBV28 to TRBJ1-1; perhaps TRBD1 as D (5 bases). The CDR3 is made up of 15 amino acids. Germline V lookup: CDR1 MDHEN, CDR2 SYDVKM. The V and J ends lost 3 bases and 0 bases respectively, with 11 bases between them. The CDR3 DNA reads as TGTGCCAGCAGTTTGGGACTCCCTGTGAACACTGAAGCTTTCTTT. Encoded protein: CASSLGLPVNTEAFF.

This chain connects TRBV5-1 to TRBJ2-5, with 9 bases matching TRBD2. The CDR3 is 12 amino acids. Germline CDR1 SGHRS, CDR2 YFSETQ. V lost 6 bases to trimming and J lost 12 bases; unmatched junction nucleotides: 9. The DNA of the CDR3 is TGCGCCAGCAAACAGCGGGGGGTAAAAGAGTACTTC. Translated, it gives CASKQRGVKEYF.

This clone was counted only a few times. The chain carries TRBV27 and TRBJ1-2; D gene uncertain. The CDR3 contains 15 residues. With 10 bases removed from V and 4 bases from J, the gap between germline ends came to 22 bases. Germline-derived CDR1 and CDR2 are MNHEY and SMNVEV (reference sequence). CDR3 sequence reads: CATCCGREGSYGYTF. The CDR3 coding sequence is TGTGCCACCTGCTGTGGGAGAGAGGGAAGCTATGGCTACACCTTC.

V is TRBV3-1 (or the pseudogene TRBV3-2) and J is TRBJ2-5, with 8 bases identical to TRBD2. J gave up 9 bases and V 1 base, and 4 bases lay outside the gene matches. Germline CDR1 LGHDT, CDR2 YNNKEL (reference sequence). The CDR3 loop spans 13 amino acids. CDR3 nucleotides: TGTGCCAGCAGCCAAGTAAAACTAGCGGCCCAGTACTTC. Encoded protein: CASSQVKLAAQYF.

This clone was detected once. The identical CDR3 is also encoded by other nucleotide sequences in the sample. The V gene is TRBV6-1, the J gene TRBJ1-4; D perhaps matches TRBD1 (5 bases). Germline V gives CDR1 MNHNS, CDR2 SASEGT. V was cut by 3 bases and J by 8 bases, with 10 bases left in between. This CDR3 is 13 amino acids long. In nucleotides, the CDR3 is TGTGCCAGCAGTGACAGAGAGGGGGAAAAACTGTTTTTT. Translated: CASSDREGEKLFF.

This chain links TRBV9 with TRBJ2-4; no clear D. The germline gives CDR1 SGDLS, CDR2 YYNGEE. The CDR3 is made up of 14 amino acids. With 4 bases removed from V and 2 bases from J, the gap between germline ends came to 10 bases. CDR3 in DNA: TGTGCCAGCAGCCCCGGTGCACCCAAAAACATTCAGTACTTC. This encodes CASSPGAPKNIQYF.

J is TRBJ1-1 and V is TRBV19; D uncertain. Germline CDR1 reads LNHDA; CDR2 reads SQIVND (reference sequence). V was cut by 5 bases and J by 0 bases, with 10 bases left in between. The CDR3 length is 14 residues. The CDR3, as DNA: TGTGCCAGTAGTGCAACAGTAATGAACACTGAAGCTTTCTTT. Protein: CASSATVMNTEAFF.

The DNA of the CDR3 is TGTGCCAGCAGCCCCAGACAGGGGGCGAACACTGAAGCTTTCTTT. This gives the protein CASSPRQGANTEAFF. The rearrangement joins TRBV7-9 to TRBJ1-1, with TRBD1 matching over 10 bases. The CDR3 runs 15 residues. Germline V gene sequence: CDR1 SEHNR, CDR2 FQNEAQ (reference sequence). V lost 5 bases, J lost 1 base, and 4 bases stayed unmatched.

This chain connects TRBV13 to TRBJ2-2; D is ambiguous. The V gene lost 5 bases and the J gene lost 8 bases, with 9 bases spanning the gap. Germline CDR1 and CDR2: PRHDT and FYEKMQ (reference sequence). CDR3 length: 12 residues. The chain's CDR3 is CASSPHKGELFF. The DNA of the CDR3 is TGTGCCAGCAGCCCCCACAAAGGGGAGCTGTTTTTT.

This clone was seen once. The CDR3 loop reads CASSPFGGGEQFF. The DNA of the CDR3 is TGTGCCAGTAGCCCCTTCGGGGGTGGAGAGCAGTTCTTC. The gene calls are TRBV19 and TRBJ2-1; tentative D call: TRBD2 (6 bases). Germline V gene lookup returns CDR1 LNHDA and CDR2 SQIVND (reference sequence). The V end was cut by 6 bases, the J end by 10 bases, with 16 bases between. CDR3 length: 13 amino acids.

The CDR3 nucleotides read TGTGCCAGCAGCCACACCGGGACGGAAGACAATGAGCAGTTCTTC. It translates to CASSHTGTEDNEQFF. The chain employs TRBV4-2 and TRBJ2-1; D tentatively fits TRBD1 or TRBD2 (5 bases each). V was trimmed by 3 bases and J by 5 bases, leaving 14 bases between them. Germline assignment: CDR1 LGHNA and CDR2 YNFKEQ. The CDR3 totals 15 residues.